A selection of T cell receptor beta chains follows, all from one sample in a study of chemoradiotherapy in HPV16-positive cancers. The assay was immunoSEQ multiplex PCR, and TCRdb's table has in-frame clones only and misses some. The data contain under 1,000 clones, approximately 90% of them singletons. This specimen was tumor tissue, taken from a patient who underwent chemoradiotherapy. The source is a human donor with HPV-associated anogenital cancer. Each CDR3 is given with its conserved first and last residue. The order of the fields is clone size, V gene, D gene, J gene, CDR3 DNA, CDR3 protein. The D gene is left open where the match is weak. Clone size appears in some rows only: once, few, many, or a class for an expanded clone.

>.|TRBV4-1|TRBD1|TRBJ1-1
TGCGCCAGCATCGGACAGGGGAGGGGGAGAACTGAAGCTTTCTTT
CASIGQGRGRTEAFF
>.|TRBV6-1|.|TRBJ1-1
TGTGCCAGCAGACGACAGGTCGGACCTGAAGCTTTCTTT
CASRRQVGPEAFF
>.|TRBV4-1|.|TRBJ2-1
TGCGCCAGCAGTCCTCCCGGCAGTTTTGAGCAGTTCTTC
CASSPPGSFEQFF
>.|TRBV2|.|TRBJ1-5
TGTGCCAGCAGTGCGGAGGGGTTGTTACAGCCCCAGCATTTT
CASSAEGLLQPQHF
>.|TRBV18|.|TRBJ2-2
TGTGCCAGCTCACCTCTCAGGAACGGGGAGCTGTTTTTT
CASSPLRNGELFF
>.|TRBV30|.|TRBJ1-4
TGTGCCTGGAGTGACATCTCAGGGGAGAAACTGTTTTTT
CAWSDISGEKLFF
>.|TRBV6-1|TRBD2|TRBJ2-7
TGTGCCAGCAGTGAAGTTGGCGGCGGGGGGCAGTACTTC
CASSEVGGGGQYF
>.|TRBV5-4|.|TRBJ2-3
TGTGCCAGCTCGGCGGCGGCTCATAGCACAGATACGCAGTATTTT
CASSAAAHSTDTQYF
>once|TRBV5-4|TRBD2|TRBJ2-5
TGTGCCAGCAGCCCCGGGACTAGCGGACAAGAGACCCAGTACTTC
CASSPGTSGQETQYF
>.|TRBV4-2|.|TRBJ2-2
TGTGCCAGCAGCCAAGGGTCTGGGACTAACACCGGGGAGCTGTTTTTT
CASSQGSGTNTGELFF
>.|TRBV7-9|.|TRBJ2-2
TGTGCCAGCAGCTTATTAGGCGGCATCACCGGGGAGCTGTTTTTT
CASSLLGGITGELFF
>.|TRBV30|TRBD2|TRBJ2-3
TGTGCCTGGAGCGCAACTAGCGGGGGGGCCTCGGATACGCAGTATTTT
CAWSATSGGASDTQYF
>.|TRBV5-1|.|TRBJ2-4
TGCGCCAGCAGCGTGGGGGGAAGTAGGACCAAAAACATTCAGTACTTC
CASSVGGSRTKNIQYF
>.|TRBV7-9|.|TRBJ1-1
TGTGCCAGCAGCCCCGCGGCCCCGAACACTGAAGCTTTCTTT
CASSPAAPNTEAFF
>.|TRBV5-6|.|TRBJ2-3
TGTGCCAGCAGCTCGAACGGGGATTTGATGAGTGAAGCAGATACGCAGTATTTT
CASSSNGDLMSEADTQYF
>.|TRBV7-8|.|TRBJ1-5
TGTGCCAGCAGCGGGGGGGGGATAGGTCAGCCCCAGCATTTT
CASSGGGIGQPQHF